Following are 28 T cell receptor beta chains from one sample sequenced in a study of control samples from healthy donors and cancer patients. Measured with immunoSEQ multiplex PCR; TCRdb has only the in-frame clones, and not every one. The sample includes around 120,000 clones, 88% of them seen just once. Sequences were obtained from blood. These TCRs come from a woman between 70 and 85 years old in good health.

The chain uses TRBV9 and TRBJ1-4; D possibly corresponds to TRBD1 (5 bases). Germline CDR1 SGDLS, CDR2 YYNGEE. CDR3 length equals 16 residues. V dropped 3 bases and J dropped 2 bases, with 14 bases sitting between them. CDR3 sequence: CASSETRGATNEKLFF. The DNA for the CDR3 is TGTGCCAGCAGCGAGACTCGAGGGGCGACTAATGAAAAACTGTTTTTT.

The V call is TRBV5-1, the J call TRBJ2-2; D remains unclear. Germline CDR1 SGHRS, CDR2 YFSETQ. V lost 0 bases, J lost 3 bases, and 6 bases lay in between. This CDR3 comprises 14 residues. The CDR3 nucleotides are TGCGCCAGCAGCTTGGCCCTCGACACCGGGGAGCTGTTTTTT. Translation: CASSLALDTGELFF.

This clone is a singleton in its sample. CDR3 nucleotide sequence: TGTGCCAGCAGCCGGGACACGAACACCGGGGAGCTGTTTTTT. As protein: CASSRDTNTGELFF. This chain joins TRBV7-3 and TRBJ2-2; a possible D gene is TRBD1 (6 bases). Looked up from germline, CDR1 is SGHTA and CDR2 is FQGTGA. The CDR3 is made up of 14 amino acids. Trimming took 5 bases from V and 0 from J, leaving 7 bases between them.

The CDR3 region is CASIDGAGRMMNTEAFF. The CDR3 coding sequence is TGTGCCAGCATCGACGGGGCGGGACGAATGATGAACACTGAAGCTTTCTTT. The chain combines TRBV5-8 with TRBJ1-1, with D perhaps TRBD1 (5 bases). Germline-derived CDR1 and CDR2 are SGHTS and YDEGEE. Trimming stripped 6 bases from V and 0 bases from J, with 21 bases between. The CDR3 covers 17 residues. Filled out from reference TRBV5-8 and TRBJ1-1, the complete variable domain reads EAGVTQSPTHLIKTRGQQATLRCSPISGHTSVYWYQQALGLGLQFLLWYDEGEERNRGNFPPRFSGRQFPNYSSELNVNALELEDSALYLCASIDGAGRMMNTEAFFGQGTRLTVV.

J is TRBJ1-6 and V is TRBV11-2, with unresolved D. Germline V CDR1 and CDR2: SGHAT, FQNNGV. V was trimmed by 7 bases and J by 0 bases, leaving 7 bases between them. CDR3 size: 14 residues. In nucleotides, the CDR3 is TGTGCCAGCACCCGCGGCTCCTATAATTCACCCCTCCACTTT. Its translation: CASTRGSYNSPLHF.

The chain uses TRBV6-5 and TRBJ2-2; D is unclear. V lost 2 bases and J 2 bases, leaving 9 bases between the germline ends. Germline assignment: CDR1 MNHEY and CDR2 SVGAGI. This CDR3 has 15 amino acids. The CDR3, as DNA: TGTGCCAGCAGTTACGTCGGGTATAACACCGGGGAGCTGTTTTTT. Protein product: CASSYVGYNTGELFF.

This chain joins TRBV5-4 and TRBJ1-4, with 7 bases that match TRBD1. The germline V gene encodes CDR1 SGHNT and CDR2 YYREEE (reference sequence). CDR3 length: 16 residues. V lost 4 bases to trimming and J lost 1 base; unmatched junction nucleotides: 7. The CDR3 DNA follows: TGTGCCAGCAGCATGAGACAGGGCTTAACTAATGAAAAACTGTTTTTT. It is translated as CASSMRQGLTNEKLFF. Full variable domain (remainder filled in from reference TRBV5-4 and TRBJ1-4): ETGVTQSPTHLIKTRGQQVTLRCSSQSGHNTVSWYQQALGQGPQFIFQYYREEENGRGNFPPRFSGLQFPNYSSELNVNALELDDSALYLCASSMRQGLTNEKLFFGSGTQLSVL.

The chain couples TRBV11-1 to TRBJ1-6; possible D gene TRBD1, 5 bases. Trimming removed 5 bases from V and 5 bases from J, with 10 bases in between. CDR3 size: 14 residues. Germline CDR1 SGHAT, CDR2 FQDESV (reference sequence). CDR3 protein: CASSRRGNNSPLHF. In nucleotides, the CDR3 is TGTGCCAGCAGCAGAAGGGGTAATAATTCACCCCTCCACTTT.

This chain links TRBV3-1 (or the pseudogene TRBV3-2) with TRBJ2-2, with D possibly TRBD1 on 6 matching bases. This CDR3 comprises 13 residues. Germline assignment: CDR1 LGHDT and CDR2 YNNKEL (reference sequence). Between the trimmed V and J ends, which lost 1 base and 7 bases, there was a span of 7 bases. CDR3 nucleotide sequence: TGTGCCAGCAGCCAAGGGGGGCTCGGGGAGCTGTTTTTT. Translation gives CASSQGGLGELFF.

The chain uses TRBV4-1 and TRBJ2-2; D call uncertain. The CDR3 loop spans 14 amino acids. Germline V lookup: CDR1 MGHRA, CDR2 YSYEKL. V lost 1 base and J 0 bases, leaving 3 bases between the germline ends. CDR3 DNA: TGCGCCAGCAGCCAAGTGCCGAACACCGGGGAGCTGTTTTTT. Its protein product is CASSQVPNTGELFF.

This chain links TRBV2 with TRBJ1-4, with a weak D call TRBD1 (6 bases). V lost 7 bases to trimming and J lost 5 bases, with 11 bases between them. CDR3 length equals 13 residues. Germline V gene data show CDR1 as SNHLY and CDR2 as FYNNEI. The CDR3 nucleotides read TGTGCCAGCAAGGGGGGCTTAAATGAAAAACTGTTTTTT. Residues: CASKGGLNEKLFF.

The rearrangement joins TRBV18 to TRBJ2-3, with D maybe TRBD2 (5 bases). Germline assignment: CDR1 KGHSH and CDR2 LQKENI. The CDR3 runs 16 residues. The V gene lost 6 bases and the J gene lost 2 bases, with 18 bases spanning the gap. The CDR3 bases are TGTGCCAGCTCCCCTTCGATGGCAGGACTCACAGATACGCAGTATTTT. This encodes CASSPSMAGLTDTQYF. Variable domain in full (rest from reference TRBV18 and TRBJ2-3): NAGVMQNPRHLVRRRGQEARLRCSPMKGHSHVYWYRQLPEEGLKFMVYLQKENIIDESGMPKERFSAEFPKEGPSILRIQQVVRGDSAAYFCASSPSMAGLTDTQYFGPGTRLTVL.

This clone has just one count. The CDR3 sequence is CASSLGSGAETQYF. DNA of the CDR3: TGTGCCAGCAGCTTAGGTAGCGGGGCGGAGACCCAGTACTTC. The chain couples TRBV13 to TRBJ2-5; TRBD2 matches 8 bases. The CDR3 covers 14 residues. Germline loops: CDR1 PRHDT, CDR2 FYEKMQ (reference sequence). V dropped 0 bases and J dropped 5; count of bases not matched to a gene: 2.

The chain combines TRBV5-1 with TRBJ2-1; 15 bases map to TRBD2. Germline CDR1 is SGHRS and CDR2 is YFSETQ. This CDR3 spans 17 amino acids. V was clipped by 3 bases and J by 8 bases; unmatched bases: 9. CDR3 region: CASSSRSGTSGGHEQFF. The DNA of the CDR3 is TGCGCCAGCAGCTCTCGCTCCGGGACTAGCGGGGGGCATGAGCAGTTCTTC.

This chain uses TRBV25-1 with TRBJ1-2; no clear D gene. CDR3 length equals 14 residues. CDR1 is MGHDK and CDR2 is SYGVNS in the germline V gene. The V end was cut by 2 bases, the J end by 1 base, with 8 bases between. Here the CDR3 DNA reads TGTGCCAGCAGTGAACCTGGTCATAACTATGGCTACACCTTC. Translated, it gives CASSEPGHNYGYTF.

The rearrangement joins TRBV7-9 to TRBJ2-2; 12 bases map to TRBD2. V gave up 5 bases and J gave up 3 bases; unmatched junction bases: 4. The CDR3 covers 16 residues. Germline CDR1 reads SEHNR; CDR2 reads FQNEAQ (reference sequence). The CDR3 DNA reads TGTGCCAGCAGCCCGCCTAGCGGGGGGGACACCGGGGAGCTGTTTTTT. Its translation is CASSPPSGGDTGELFF. The entire variable domain, with the rest obtained from reference TRBV7-9 and TRBJ2-2, is as follows: DTGVSQNPRHKITKRGQNVTFRCDPISEHNRLYWYRQTLGQGPEFLTYFQNEAQLEKSRLLSDRFSAERPKGSFSTLEIQRTEQGDSAMYLCASSPPSGGDTGELFFGEGSRLTVL.

This clone has a single count. The chain carries TRBV7-3 and TRBJ1-1; TRBD1 aligns across 8 bases. The CDR3 spans 14 residues. Unmatched junction bases numbered 8, after V lost 5 bases and J lost 6 bases. Germline CDR1 is SGHTA and CDR2 is FQGTGA. The CDR3 sequence is CASSPAQGGSEAFF. Here the CDR3 DNA reads TGTGCCAGCAGCCCGGCACAGGGGGGGTCTGAAGCTTTCTTT. The full variable domain, with the rest looked up from reference TRBV7-3 and TRBJ1-1, is GAGVSQTPSNKVTEKGKYVELRCDPISGHTALYWYRQSLGQGPEFLIYFQGTGAADDSGLPNDRFFAVRPEGSVSTLKIQRTERGDSAVYLCASSPAQGGSEAFFGQGTRLTVV.

The J gene is TRBJ2-7, the V gene TRBV5-1; 7 bases are shared with TRBD1. Trimming took 4 bases from V and 2 from J; bases not matched to a gene: 12. The germline V gene has CDR1 SGHRS and CDR2 YFSETQ. This CDR3 region has 16 residues. The CDR3 loop reads CASSTTGQMFAYEQYF. The CDR3 DNA follows: TGCGCCAGCAGCACAACGGGACAGATGTTCGCCTACGAGCAGTACTTC.

The sample holds one count of this clone. The chain couples TRBV5-1 to TRBJ1-2; a possible D gene is TRBD1 (5 bases). The germline V gene encodes CDR1 SGHRS and CDR2 YFSETQ. Trimming took 4 bases from V and 4 from J, leaving 17 bases between them. This CDR3 has 15 amino acids. As DNA, the CDR3 is TGCGCCAGCAGCCTGCATAGTGGGGGGTCCTATGGCTACACCTTC. Protein product: CASSLHSGGSYGYTF.

V gene TRBV24-1 combines with J gene TRBJ1-5; no clear D. This CDR3 has 15 amino acids. In germline, CDR1 is KGHDR, CDR2 SFDVKD. Trimming shortened V by 12 bases and J by 0 bases, and 17 bases separated the two germline ends. DNA for the CDR3: TGTGCCCCTAGGTGGGGAATGTTTAGCAATCAGCCCCAGCATTTT. It translates to CAPRWGMFSNQPQHF.

The genes are TRBV18 and TRBJ1-1, with D perhaps TRBD1 (6 bases). Trimming cost V 6 bases and J 6 bases, with 11 bases left between them. CDR1 KGHSH and CDR2 LQKENI come from the germline V gene. The CDR3 extends over 12 amino acids. CDR3 DNA sequence: TGTGCCAGCTCCTTCACAGGGTCTGAAGCTTTCTTT. This sequence encodes CASSFTGSEAFF.

This sequence joins TRBV19 and TRBJ1-2; 7 nucleotides align to TRBD1. Germline CDR1 LNHDA, CDR2 SQIVND (reference sequence). CDR3 length equals 15 residues. Trimming cost V 7 bases and J 6 bases; bases outside gene matches: 14. CDR3 nucleotides: TGTGCCAGTACCGAAATTTCCGGGACAGCCGATGGCTACACCTTC. Its protein is CASTEISGTADGYTF.

The chain has TRBV6-4 and TRBJ2-3; 8 bases map to TRBD2. This CDR3 has 14 amino acids. The germline CDR1 and CDR2 sequences are MRHNA and SNTAGT. Losses at the gene ends were 6 bases for V and 4 bases for J; bases not matched to a gene: 6. The CDR3 is CASSVTSGADTQYF. CDR3 nucleotides: TGTGCCAGCAGCGTAACTAGCGGCGCAGATACGCAGTATTTT.

J is TRBJ2-6 and V is TRBV5-1; D gene ambiguous. Germline values: CDR1 SGHRS, CDR2 YFSETQ. V lost 0 bases and J lost 0, with 4 bases in between. CDR3 length equals 15 residues. The CDR3 sequence: CASSLGDSGANVLTF. CDR3 bases: TGCGCCAGCAGCTTGGGAGACTCTGGGGCCAACGTCCTGACTTTC. The full variable domain, completed using reference TRBV5-1 and TRBJ2-6, is KAGVTQTPRYLIKTRGQQVTLSCSPISGHRSVSWYQQTPGQGLQFLFEYFSETQRNKGNFPGRFSGRQFSNSRSEMNVSTLELGDSALYLCASSLGDSGANVLTFGAGSRLTVL.

The V and J genes are TRBV9 and TRBJ1-5; tentatively, D is TRBD1 (6 bases). Germline CDR1 and CDR2: SGDLS and YYNGEE. The V end lost 3 bases, the J end lost 6 bases, and 13 bases lay between the germline ends. This CDR3 comprises 14 residues. CDR3 sequence: CASSGGQGGQPQHF. CDR3 bases: TGTGCCAGCAGCGGGGGGCAGGGTGGTCAGCCCCAGCATTTT.

The chain combines TRBV5-4 with TRBJ2-3; D is perhaps TRBD1 or TRBD2 (6 bases each). Germline CDR1 reads SGHNT; CDR2 reads YYREEE (reference sequence). The CDR3 runs 16 residues. V lost 1 base, J lost 0 bases, and 12 bases lay in between. The CDR3 DNA follows: TGTGCCAGCAGCTTGTTCGGGGGCTGGAGCACAGATACGCAGTATTTT. This codes for CASSLFGGWSTDTQYF.

The gene calls are TRBV5-1 and TRBJ2-3; the match to TRBD2 covers 11 bases. The CDR3 runs 16 residues. CDR1 and CDR2 (germline): SGHRS, YFSETQ. The J segment lost 0 bases and the V segment lost 7 bases, leaving 7 bases of the junction unmatched. The CDR3 region is CASEAGLAASTDTQYF. The CDR3 DNA is TGCGCCAGCGAGGCGGGACTAGCGGCTAGCACAGATACGCAGTATTTT.

The V and J genes are TRBV5-1 and TRBJ2-5; a weak D match, TRBD1 (6 bases). Germline V gene lookup returns CDR1 SGHRS and CDR2 YFSETQ. V shed 3 bases and J shed 1 base, with 13 bases lying between them. The CDR3 sequence is 15 residues long. For the CDR3, the DNA is TGCGCCAGCAGCTCAGGGGACCCCCTCCAAGAGACCCAGTACTTC. This codes for CASSSGDPLQETQYF.